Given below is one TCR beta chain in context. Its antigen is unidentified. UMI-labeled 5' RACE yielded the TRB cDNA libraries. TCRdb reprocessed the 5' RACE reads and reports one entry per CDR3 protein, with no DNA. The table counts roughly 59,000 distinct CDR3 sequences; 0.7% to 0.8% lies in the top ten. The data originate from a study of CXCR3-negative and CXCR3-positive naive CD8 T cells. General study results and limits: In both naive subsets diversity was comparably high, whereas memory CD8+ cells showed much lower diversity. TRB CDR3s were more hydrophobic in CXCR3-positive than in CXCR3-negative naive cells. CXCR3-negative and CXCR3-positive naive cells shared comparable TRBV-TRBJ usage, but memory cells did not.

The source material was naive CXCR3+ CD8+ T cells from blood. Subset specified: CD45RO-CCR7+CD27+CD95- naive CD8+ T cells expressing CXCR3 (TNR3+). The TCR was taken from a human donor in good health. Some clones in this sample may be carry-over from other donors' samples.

The CDR3 sequence: CASSDSDKPYEQYF. The chain couples TRBV6-4 to TRBJ2-7. Per the germline V gene, CDR1 is MRHNA and CDR2 is SNTAGT. The CDR3 extends over 14 amino acids.